The 16 T cell receptor beta chains below all came from one sample that was sequenced in a study of blood T cell repertoires in COVID-19. Libraries were prepared by immunoSEQ multiplex PCR; TCRdb keeps only in-frame clonotypes and omits some of them. The sample has about 190,000 clones; less than 85% are singletons. The material sequenced was PBMCs or T cells enriched from blood (not recorded which). These TCRs come from a woman aged 25 to 45 who had recovered from COVID-19.

This clone was detected only a few times. CDR3 residues: CASSDRGGGGQPQHF. The CDR3 nucleotides are TGTGCCAGCAGTGATAGGGGGGGCGGAGGTCAGCCCCAGCATTTT. The rearrangement joins TRBV2 to TRBJ1-5; possible D gene TRBD1, 6 bases. Germline V gene data show CDR1 as SNHLY and CDR2 as FYNNEI. The germline V and J ends were trimmed by 3 bases and 6 bases, with 15 bases remaining between them. This CDR3 spans 15 amino acids.

This rearrangement joins TRBV5-8 to TRBJ2-1; 15 positions match TRBD2. Germline CDR1 is SGHTS and CDR2 is YDEGEE. This CDR3 contains 19 residues. V gave up 2 bases and J gave up 4 bases; unmatched junction bases: 10. CDR3 amino acids: CASSFWSGTSGRSYNEQFF. As DNA, the CDR3 is TGTGCCAGCAGCTTTTGGTCCGGGACTAGCGGGAGGTCGTACAATGAGCAGTTCTTC.

A single count supports this clone. This chain connects TRBV7-6 to TRBJ2-2, with 7 bases fitting TRBD2. V trimming: 5 bases; J trimming: 4 bases; junction bases outside the gene matches: 4. The CDR3 has 14 amino acids. From germline, CDR1 is SGHVS and CDR2 FNYEAQ. The CDR3 coding sequence is TGTGCCAGCAGCGGGTTAGCGGGCACCGGGGAGCTGTTTTTT. Translation gives CASSGLAGTGELFF.

The chain is built from TRBV7-2 and TRBJ2-1, with TRBD2 matching 10 bases. Germline assignment: CDR1 SGHTA and CDR2 FQGNSA. The CDR3 runs to 15 residues. With V trimmed by 5 bases and J by 6 bases, 7 bases remained unmatched. CDR3 in amino acids: CASSALAGSGNEQFF. CDR3 bases: TGTGCCAGCAGCGCACTAGCGGGAAGTGGCAATGAGCAGTTCTTC.

This chain uses TRBV28 with TRBJ1-2, with a weak D call TRBD1 (5 bases). This CDR3 region has 14 residues. V lost 1 base and J 3 bases, leaving 9 bases between the germline ends. The germline gives CDR1 MDHEN, CDR2 SYDVKM. CDR3 amino acids: CASSLSREDYGYTF. The CDR3 DNA sequence: TGTGCCAGCAGTTTATCCAGGGAAGACTATGGCTACACCTTC.

This chain links TRBV28 with TRBJ2-1; tentatively, D is TRBD2 (7 bases). Deletions cut 2 bases from V and 4 bases from J, with 12 bases between. This CDR3 has 15 amino acids. CDR1 is MDHEN and CDR2 is SYDVKM in the germline V gene. The CDR3 nucleotides read TGTGCCAGCAGTTTAAGGGGGGGGCGTTACAATGAGCAGTTCTTC. Its translation: CASSLRGGRYNEQFF.

The genes are TRBV4-1 and TRBJ1-4; D unresolved. Germline-derived CDR1 and CDR2 are MGHRA and YSYEKL. With 6 bases removed from V and 8 bases from J, the gap between germline ends came to 10 bases. The CDR3 length is 12 residues. The CDR3 reads CASRDAGEKLFF. The CDR3 nucleotides read TGCGCCAGCAGGGATGCGGGGGAAAAACTGTTTTTT.

The V call is TRBV7-9, the J call TRBJ2-5; 13 bases match TRBD2. This CDR3 contains 14 residues. V was clipped by 7 bases and J by 3 bases; unmatched bases: 2. The V gene's germline CDR1 is SEHNR and CDR2 FQNEAQ (reference sequence). The CDR3 protein is CASIGTSGEETQYF. The CDR3 bases are TGTGCCAGCATCGGGACTAGCGGGGAAGAGACCCAGTACTTC.

The V gene is TRBV6-5, the J gene TRBJ1-6; TRBD1 is a possible D gene (5 bases). There are 16 residues in the CDR3. V lost 0 bases to trimming and J lost 7 bases, with 13 bases between them. The germline CDR1 and CDR2 sequences are MNHEY and SVGAGI. Here the CDR3 reads CASSYSARAGNSPLHF. CDR3 bases: TGTGCCAGCAGTTACTCAGCCAGGGCGGGGAATTCACCCCTCCACTTT.

The genes are TRBV11-2 and TRBJ1-4; TRBD1 agrees at 8 bases. The CDR3 spans 15 residues. From germline, CDR1 is SGHAT and CDR2 FQNNGV. V was clipped by 4 bases and J by 8 bases; unmatched bases: 9. This chain's CDR3 is CASSSLTGGREKLFF. Written as DNA, the CDR3 is TGTGCCAGCAGCTCACTAACAGGGGGGCGCGAAAAACTGTTTTTT. The full variable domain, rest sourced from reference TRBV11-2 and TRBJ1-4, is EAGVAQSPRYKIIEKRQSVAFWCNPISGHATLYWYQQILGQGPKLLIQFQNNGVVDDSQLPKDRFSAERLKGVDSTLKIQPAKLEDSAVYLCASSSLTGGREKLFFGSGTQLSVL.

The V call is TRBV6-6, the J call TRBJ1-5; 7 bases are a match to TRBD1. Germline V lookup: CDR1 MNHNY, CDR2 SVGAGI (reference sequence). Trimming cost V 6 bases and J 4 bases; bases outside gene matches: 0. The CDR3 consists of 12 residues. CDR3 sequence reads: CASRTGNQPQHF. Here the CDR3 DNA reads TGTGCCAGCAGGACAGGGAATCAGCCCCAGCATTTT.

The CDR3 sequence is CASTQKAGELFF. DNA of the CDR3: TGTGCCAGCACCCAGAAAGCCGGGGAGCTGTTTTTT. The V gene is TRBV12-3 or TRBV12-4, the J gene TRBJ2-2; D call uncertain. This CDR3 comprises 12 residues. V was trimmed by 7 bases and J by 6 bases, leaving 9 bases between them.

This clone was detected a few times. The chain employs TRBV2 and TRBJ2-5; 9 bases match TRBD2. V lost 1 base to trimming and J lost 2 bases; unmatched junction nucleotides: 5. Germline V gene lookup returns CDR1 SNHLY and CDR2 FYNNEI. There are 16 residues in the CDR3. CDR3 DNA: TGTGCCAGCAGTGAAGGGCGGGGGGGTAGGCAAGAGACCCAGTACTTC. Translated: CASSEGRGGRQETQYF.

V and J are TRBV25-1 and TRBJ1-4; possibly TRBD1 for D (6 bases). The CDR3 loop spans 16 amino acids. V shed 8 bases and J shed 0 bases, with 16 bases lying between them. Germline CDR1 MGHDK, CDR2 SYGVNS. CDR3 sequence: CASSRDISATNEKLFF. The CDR3 region has the DNA TGTGCCAGCTCCCGGGACATTAGTGCAACTAATGAAAAACTGTTTTTT.

This clone was seen a single time. The chain has TRBV7-8 and TRBJ1-2; 9 nucleotides line up with TRBD1. The CDR3 loop spans 17 amino acids. With V trimmed by 0 bases and J by 7 bases, 12 bases remained unmatched. Per the germline V gene, CDR1 is SGHVS and CDR2 is FQNEAQ. In DNA form, the CDR3 reads TGTGCCAGCAGCTTAGCGTATAAAGACAGGGGGATGGGTGGCTACACCTTC. This codes for CASSLAYKDRGMGGYTF.

The chain has TRBV11-2 and TRBJ1-1; unclear D gene. The CDR3 length is 15 residues. Trimming took off 2 bases at V and 4 bases at J, with 14 bases between the two ends. The V gene's germline CDR1 is SGHAT and CDR2 FQNNGV. CDR3 residues: CASSLRSGLSTEAFF. In DNA form, the CDR3 reads TGTGCCAGCAGCTTAAGGTCAGGTTTGAGCACTGAAGCTTTCTTT.